This T cell receptor beta chain was recovered during a study of blood T cell repertoires in COVID-19. The wider study: Acute and convalescent COVID-19 samples came from the United States, Italy and Spain. T cells, B-cell-depleted T cells, or PBMCs supplied cDNA or gDNA.

Per the authors' pipeline: Researchers report that nucleated cell counts were estimated from reference gene primer amplification. This table comes from immunoSEQ multiplex PCR, and its TCRdb copy is limited to in-frame clones, with some not included. That table supplies the V and J calls and clone size; D and trimming were determined from the DNA. Among 15,000 to 20,000 clones listed, approximately 93% were seen once. Trimming took 4 bases from V and 2 from J, leaving 2 bases between them. Germline V gene lookup returns CDR1 KGHDR and CDR2 SFDVKD. The CDR3 is made up of 12 amino acids. This TCR was sampled from a human donor in a cohort sampled during active COVID-19. Sequencing input: peripheral blood. This chain links TRBV24-1 with TRBJ1-3; no definite D call. CDR3 DNA sequence: TGTGCCACCAGTGACACTGGAAACACCATATATTTT. This encodes CATSDTGNTIYF.